This entry lists 14 T cell receptor beta chains sequenced from one sample in a study of T cell responses to AZD1222 COVID-19 vaccine. The assay was immunoSEQ multiplex PCR, and TCRdb's table has in-frame clones only and misses some. The sample carries 110,000 or so clones, roughly 88% recorded once. The sample here was peripheral blood, taken 28 days after the second AZD1222 dose. These receptors all stem from an adult who received the AZD1222 COVID-19 vaccine.

This chain links TRBV11-2 with TRBJ1-3, with D maybe TRBD1 (6 bases). Germline CDR1 is SGHAT and CDR2 is FQNNGV. The CDR3 totals 14 residues. Trimming left V 5 bases short and J 4 bases short, with 12 bases between. CDR3 amino acids: CASSPRTVGNTIYF. CDR3 coding DNA: TGTGCCAGCAGCCCACGGACAGTCGGAAACACCATATATTTT.

V usage is TRBV3-1 (or the pseudogene TRBV3-2) and J usage is TRBJ2-7; D gene unclear. V was clipped by 2 bases and J by 1 base, with 9 bases between them. CDR1 is LGHDT, CDR2 YNNKEL, per germline (reference sequence). This CDR3 comprises 14 residues. The CDR3 nucleotides are TGTGCCAGCAGCCAAACGGCGTGGTCCTACGAGCAGTACTTC. Translated: CASSQTAWSYEQYF.

There are a few counts of this clone. The chain employs TRBV28 and TRBJ1-5; D remains unclear. The CDR3 length is 14 residues. From germline, CDR1 is MDHEN and CDR2 SYDVKM. V lost 6 bases to trimming and J lost 1 base, with 10 bases between them. CDR3 DNA sequence: TGTGCCAGCAGCGACGGGTCCAGCAATCAGCCCCAGCATTTT. Encoded protein: CASSDGSSNQPQHF.

For the CDR3, the DNA is TGTGCCAGCAGTCCCCAGCGGGATACGCAGTATTTT. Its protein product is CASSPQRDTQYF. V is TRBV12-3 or TRBV12-4 and J is TRBJ2-3; D is perhaps TRBD2 (5 bases). Trimming stripped 5 bases from V and 6 bases from J, with 9 bases between. The CDR3 has 12 residues.

The chain carries TRBV10-3 and TRBJ1-1; 9 nucleotides align to TRBD1. The V and J ends lost 7 bases and 0 bases, in that order; junction bases with no gene match: 6. This CDR3 is built from 15 residues. The germline V gene has CDR1 ENHRY and CDR2 SYGVKD. CDR3 residues: CAITRDRAMNTEAFF. The CDR3 DNA is TGTGCCATCACTAGGGACAGGGCTATGAACACTGAAGCTTTCTTT.

The chain employs TRBV18 and TRBJ2-3; no clear D gene. Germline V CDR1 and CDR2: KGHSH, LQKENI. The CDR3 extends over 13 amino acids. Trimming pared 5 bases from V and 2 bases from J, leaving 8 bases between. The CDR3 loop reads CASSAQNTDTQYF. The CDR3 DNA reads TGTGCCAGCTCAGCCCAGAACACAGATACGCAGTATTTT.

This clone was seen once. The rearrangement links TRBV7-9 to TRBJ1-6; D might be TRBD1 (6 bases). V lost 6 bases and J lost 8, with 14 bases in between. CDR3 length: 14 residues. CDR1 SEHNR and CDR2 FQNEAQ come from the germline V gene (reference sequence). CDR3 sequence: CASSQQGSYSPLHF. The CDR3 bases are TGTGCCAGCAGTCAGCAGGGGTCTTATTCACCCCTCCACTTT.

The chain couples TRBV7-9 to TRBJ1-1, with TRBD1 as a possible D gene (5 bases). CDR1 and CDR2 (germline): SEHNR, FQNEAQ (reference sequence). Trimming removed 5 bases at V and 0 bases at J, with 16 bases between. CDR3 size: 16 residues. CDR3 sequence reads: CASSPPGGEMNTEAFF. CDR3 DNA: TGTGCCAGCAGCCCCCCGGGGGGGGAGATGAACACTGAAGCTTTCTTT.

The chain uses TRBV28 and TRBJ1-4; 7 positions agree with TRBD1. This CDR3 comprises 14 residues. V was pared by 5 bases and J by 7 bases, with 7 bases of the junction left unmatched. CDR1 and CDR2 from the germline V gene are MDHEN and SYDVKM. The CDR3 reads CASSIGTVGEKLFF. The CDR3 nucleotides read TGTGCCAGCAGTATCGGGACAGTAGGTGAAAAACTGTTTTTT.

The chain recombines TRBV6-4 with TRBJ2-1; 7 nucleotides align to TRBD1. J lost 8 bases, V lost 5 bases, and 12 bases had no gene match. CDR1 is MRHNA and CDR2 is SNTAGT in the germline V gene. The CDR3 totals 15 residues. CDR3 sequence: CASSPRGGAFYEQFF. The CDR3 nucleotides read TGTGCCAGCAGTCCCAGAGGGGGCGCTTTTTATGAGCAGTTCTTC.

This sequence joins TRBV7-8 and TRBJ1-2; D is undetermined. This CDR3 has 17 amino acids. Between the trimmed V and J ends, which lost 4 bases and 4 bases, there was a span of 22 bases. Germline lookup yields CDR1 SGHVS and CDR2 FQNEAQ. CDR3 loop: CASSSTPQFSSIYGYTF. In DNA form, the CDR3 reads TGTGCCAGCAGCTCGACACCCCAATTTTCTAGCATCTATGGCTACACCTTC.

V gene TRBV5-6 combines with J gene TRBJ2-1; 9 nucleotides match TRBD2. Germline V CDR1 and CDR2: SGHDT, YYEEEE. J was trimmed by 7 bases and V by 3 bases; bases with no gene match: 8. The CDR3 extends over 15 amino acids. This CDR3 reads CASSSGGGALNEQFF. The CDR3 DNA follows: TGTGCCAGCAGCTCTGGCGGGGGGGCCTTGAATGAGCAGTTCTTC.

The chain joins TRBV5-4 to TRBJ2-2; weak D call: TRBD2 (5 bases). The V and J ends lost 4 bases and 6 bases respectively, with 7 bases between them. CDR1 is SGHNT and CDR2 is YYREEE in the germline V gene (reference sequence). This CDR3 is built from 12 residues. The CDR3: CASSRDAGELFF. CDR3 DNA: TGTGCCAGCAGCCGGGATGCCGGGGAGCTGTTTTTT.

This chain's CDR3 is CASSQGGALGEKLFF. CDR3 in DNA: TGTGCCAGCAGCCAAGGAGGTGCCCTTGGGGAAAAACTGTTTTTT. V gene TRBV3-1 (or the pseudogene TRBV3-2) combines with J gene TRBJ1-4; D is unclear. CDR1 is LGHDT and CDR2 is YNNKEL in the germline V gene (reference sequence). With 1 base removed from V and 8 bases from J, the gap between germline ends came to 14 bases. The CDR3 loop spans 15 amino acids.